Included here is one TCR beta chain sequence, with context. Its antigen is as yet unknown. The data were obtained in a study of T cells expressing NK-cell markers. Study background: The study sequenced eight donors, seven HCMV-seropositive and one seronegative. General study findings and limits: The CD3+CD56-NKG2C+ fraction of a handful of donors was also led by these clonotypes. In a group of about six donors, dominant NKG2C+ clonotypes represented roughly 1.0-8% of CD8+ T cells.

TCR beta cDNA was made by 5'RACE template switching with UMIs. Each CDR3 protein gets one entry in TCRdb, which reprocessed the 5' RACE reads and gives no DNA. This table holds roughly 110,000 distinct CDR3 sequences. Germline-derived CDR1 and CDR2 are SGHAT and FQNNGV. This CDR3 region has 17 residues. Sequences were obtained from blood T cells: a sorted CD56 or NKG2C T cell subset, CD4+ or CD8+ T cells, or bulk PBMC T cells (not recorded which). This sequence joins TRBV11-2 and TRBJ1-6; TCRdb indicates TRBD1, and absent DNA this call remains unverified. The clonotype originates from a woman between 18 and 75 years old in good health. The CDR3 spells CASSLGGTGPFNSPLHF.